Detailed here is one T cell receptor (beta chain). Here immunoSEQ multiplex PCR was the method, and the copy in TCRdb shows in-frame clones only, minus some. This sample has 85,000 to 130,000 clones, with more than 80% found just once. The length of the CDR3 is 19 residues. The data belong to a study of T cell changes during pregnancy in multiple sclerosis. The receptor was derived from a female donor with multiple sclerosis, enrolled in a pregnancy study. Material: peripheral blood, obtained in the second trimester of pregnancy. V gene TRBV21-1 combines with J gene TRBJ2-2; the table's D call of TRBD2 was not tested on the DNA. TRBV21-1 is flagged as a pseudogene. In nucleotides, the CDR3 is TGTGCCAGCTTCCCCCCGGGGGGACGGGAGGTCGATCCCACCGGGGAGCTGTTTTTT. Translation: CASFPPGGREVDPTGELFF.